This record concerns one TCR beta chain sequence. The data were obtained in a study of PD-1 blockade in classical Hodgkin lymphoma. Profiling relied on immunoSEQ multiplex PCR, and the TCRdb table lists in-frame clones only, not all of them. The sample lists roughly 60,000 clones, roughly nine tenths seen once, with 9.7% in the top ten. The CDR3 extends over 16 amino acids. The J segment lost 3 bases and the V segment lost 3 bases, leaving 8 bases of the junction unmatched. Germline V gene data show CDR1 as LNHDA and CDR2 as SQIVND (reference sequence). Each of the patients experienced relapse following autologous stem cell transplantation, and their brentuximab vedotin exposure differed.

This chain connects TRBV19 to TRBJ2-7; 10 positions match TRBD2. The receptor comes from a human donor with classical Hodgkin lymphoma. The sample consisted of peripheral blood mononuclear cells (PBMCs), taken at baseline. CDR3 DNA: TGTGCCAGTAGTATGTCACTAGCGGGGAGAAACTACGAGCAGTACTTC. This translates into CASSMSLAGRNYEQYF.